These T cell receptor beta chains were read from a single sample in a study of T cells after yellow fever vaccination. TCRdb re-called the 5' RACE reads with MiXCR, one entry per CDR3 protein. The table records around 150,000 distinct CDR3 sequences, around 7.3% of them present only once. Sequenced here: CD4+ T cells sorted from PBMCs, sampled 4 to 5 days after the first yellow fever vaccination. The receptors derive from a man between 18 and 35 years old who received the YFV17D yellow fever vaccine. Both conserved end residues are part of each CDR3. The D gene is left open where the match is weak. Part of the rows lack a size; the others show once, few, many or a class for expanded clones.

d_call,v_call,j_call,clone_size,cdr3_aa,cdr3_nt
NA,TRBV18,TRBJ1-2,NA,CASSPGDRFTNYGYTF,TGTGCCAGCTCACCAGGTGACAGATTCACTAACTATGGCTACACCTTC
NA,TRBV27,TRBJ2-7,many,CASSLTGSSYEQYF,TGCGCCAGCAGCTTAACAGGAAGCTCCTACGAGCAGTACTTC
NA,TRBV2,TRBJ1-1,many,CASSASAREAFF,TGTGCCAGCAGTGCGAGTGCCCGTGAAGCTTTCTTT
TRBD2,TRBV7-3,TRBJ2-3,many,CASSFGGGLTDTQYF,TGTGCCAGCAGCTTTGGGGGGGGATTGACAGATACGCAGTATTTT
NA,TRBV10-3,TRBJ2-3,few,CAISEQGRTDTQYF,TGTGCCATCAGTGAACAGGGAAGGACAGATACGCAGTATTTT
NA,TRBV6-5,TRBJ2-3,many,CASSYVMSPRPLTDTQYF,TGTGCCAGCAGTTACGTGATGAGTCCTAGGCCCCTCACAGATACGCAGTATTTT
NA,TRBV5-4,TRBJ1-2,few,CASSFGGNGNNEGYTF,TGTGCCAGCAGCTTCGGGGGGAACGGAAACAACGAGGGCTACACCTTC
NA,TRBV12-3/TRBV12-4,TRBJ2-7,many,CASRPGTLPYEQYF,TGTGCCAGCAGGCCCGGGACTCTACCCTACGAGCAGTACTTC
TRBD2,TRBV6-1,TRBJ2-3,many,CASRNLAESTDTQYF,TGTGCCAGCAGAAATCTAGCGGAGAGCACAGATACGCAGTATTTT
TRBD1,TRBV4-3,TRBJ2-5,many,CASSQEPPGQGKETQYF,TGCGCCAGCAGCCAAGAGCCTCCGGGACAGGGGAAAGAGACCCAGTACTTC
NA,TRBV5-1,TRBJ2-1,many,CASSPGLHSLYNEQFF,TGCGCCAGCAGCCCGGGACTCCACTCGTTGTACAATGAGCAGTTCTTC
NA,TRBV4-1,TRBJ1-5,few,CASSQGSDSYQPQHF,TGCGCCAGCAGCCAAGGATCGGACAGCTATCAGCCCCAGCATTTT
NA,TRBV20-1,TRBJ2-3,NA,CSAREGRVKDTQYF,TGCAGTGCTAGAGAGGGCAGGGTAAAAGATACGCAGTATTTT
TRBD2,TRBV4-1,TRBJ2-3,NA,CASSPSGFSADTQYF,TGCGCCAGCAGTCCTAGCGGGTTCTCCGCAGATACGCAGTATTTT